These 23 T cell receptor beta chains were sequenced from one sample in a study of regulatory T cells in long-lasting Graves disease. Building of the TCR beta libraries involved iRepertoire HTBI primers and Arm-PCR of CDR3 regions. TCRdb called the multiplex PCR reads again in MiXCR, with one record for every CDR3 protein. The sample yields about 340,000 distinct CDR3 sequences, around a fifth seen once. As to time point: persistent/refractory GD, antithyroid drugs over 5 years with positive TRAb. RNA isolated from PBMCs was used to make the TCR library. The sequencing used peripheral blood mononuclear cells (PBMCs), collected when the disease was refractory, from a patient treated with antithyroid drugs. The receptor set was obtained from a female donor with Graves disease.

With regard to this clonotype: Possible read error: a much larger clone is one base away. The rearrangement uses TRBV10-3 and TRBJ2-5, with D possibly called TRBD1 or TRBD2 (5 bases each). Germline V gene sequence: CDR1 ENHRY, CDR2 SYGVKD. The CDR3 consists of 14 residues. The CDR3 here is CAISESSQGEIQYF. CDR3 DNA sequence: TGTGCCATCAGTGAGTCGAGTCAGGGAGAGATCCAGTACTTC.

This clonotype was seen repeatedly, ten times or more. The chain carries TRBV28 and TRBJ1-2, with D hard to call. The V gene's germline CDR1 is MDHEN and CDR2 SYDVKM. Trimming left V 5 bases short and J 4 bases short, with 8 bases between. The length of the CDR3 is 12 residues. The CDR3 here is CASSPHVYGYTF. The CDR3 coding sequence is TGTGCCAGCAGTCCACACGTCTATGGCTACACCTTC.

This clonotype was observed a handful of times. The V call is TRBV5-5, the J call TRBJ1-1; 7 bases map to TRBD1. Germline assignment: CDR1 SGHKS and CDR2 YYEKEE (reference sequence). This CDR3 region has 14 residues. V dropped 4 bases and J dropped 6; count of bases not matched to a gene: 9. CDR3 loop: CASSNLQGSPEAFF. In DNA, the CDR3 is TGTGCCAGCAGCAACCTACAGGGGTCCCCTGAAGCTTTCTTT. Using reference TRBV5-5 and TRBJ1-1 for the parts outside the CDR3, the full variable domain is DAGVTQSPTHLIKTRGQQVTLRCSPISGHKSVSWYQQVLGQGPQFIFQYYEKEERGRGNFPDRFSARQFPNYSSELNVNALLLGDSALYLCASSNLQGSPEAFFGQGTRLTVV.

This clonotype was observed at least ten times. The CDR3 DNA follows: TGTGCCAGCAGTTTAGACAGGCGTGTCATGAACACTGAAGCTTTCTTT. Its protein is CASSLDRRVMNTEAFF. The chain recombines TRBV28 with TRBJ1-1, with D perhaps matching TRBD1 (6 bases). Deletions cut 2 bases from V and 0 bases from J, with 13 bases between. Germline CDR1 and CDR2: MDHEN and SYDVKM. This CDR3 contains 16 residues. The whole variable domain, remainder taken from reference TRBV28 and TRBJ1-1, is DVKVTQSSRYLVKRTGEKVFLECVQDMDHENMFWYRQDPGLGLRLIYFSYDVKMKEKGDIPEGYSVSREKKERFSLILESASTNQTSMYLCASSLDRRVMNTEAFFGQGTRLTVV.

This clonotype has a count of ten or more. The V call is TRBV28, the J call TRBJ1-1; 8 bases are a match to TRBD1. The CDR3 runs to 16 residues. The J segment lost 4 bases and the V segment lost 6 bases, leaving 13 bases of the junction unmatched. CDR1 and CDR2 from the germline V gene are MDHEN and SYDVKM. CDR3 protein: CASSPAGQGAVTEAFF. The CDR3 DNA reads as TGTGCCAGCAGCCCCGCGGGGCAGGGGGCGGTCACTGAAGCTTTCTTT. The whole variable domain, remainder taken from reference TRBV28 and TRBJ1-1, is DVKVTQSSRYLVKRTGEKVFLECVQDMDHENMFWYRQDPGLGLRLIYFSYDVKMKEKGDIPEGYSVSREKKERFSLILESASTNQTSMYLCASSPAGQGAVTEAFFGQGTRLTVV.

This clonotype turned up a few times. The chain links TRBV28 to TRBJ1-2, with D possibly matching TRBD1 (5 bases). CDR3 length: 14 amino acids. Germline V CDR1 and CDR2: MDHEN, SYDVKM. V was pared by 3 bases and J by 4 bases, with 12 bases between. In DNA form, the CDR3 reads TGTGCCAGCAGTTTGGCAGGGAGTACCTATGGCTACACCTTC. Protein product: CASSLAGSTYGYTF.

This clonotype has a handful of counts. V is TRBV2 and J is TRBJ2-3; 7 bases map to TRBD2. This CDR3 is 15 amino acids long. V was pared by 4 bases and J by 0 bases, with 4 bases of the junction left unmatched. The germline CDR1 and CDR2 sequences are SNHLY and FYNNEI. In DNA, the CDR3 is TGTGCCAGCAGTGCGAGCGGGGATAGCACAGATACGCAGTATTTT. Translated: CASSASGDSTDTQYF.

This clonotype was seen at least ten times. V gene TRBV28 combines with J gene TRBJ2-7; 7 bases match TRBD1. Germline trimming cut 6 bases from V and 2 bases from J; bases unmatched to any gene: 7. CDR1 MDHEN and CDR2 SYDVKM come from the germline V gene. The CDR3 consists of 14 residues. DNA for the CDR3: TGTGCCAGCAGCCGACAGGGAGAAACCTACGAGCAGTACTTC. It specifies CASSRQGETYEQYF. The whole variable domain, filled in from reference TRBV28 and TRBJ2-7, reads DVKVTQSSRYLVKRTGEKVFLECVQDMDHENMFWYRQDPGLGLRLIYFSYDVKMKEKGDIPEGYSVSREKKERFSLILESASTNQTSMYLCASSRQGETYEQYFGPGTRLTVT.

The V and J genes are TRBV30 and TRBJ1-6; D might be TRBD1 (6 bases). Germline values: CDR1 GTSNPN, CDR2 SVGIG (reference sequence). Trimming left V 1 base short and J 10 bases short, with 17 bases between. CDR3 length: 15 amino acids. The CDR3 loop is CAWSANRVVGSPLHF. CDR3 coding DNA: TGTGCCTGGAGTGCGAACAGGGTGGTCGGATCACCCCTCCACTTT.

V gene TRBV6-2 or TRBV6-3 combines with J gene TRBJ1-4; D is undetermined. Germline V lookup: CDR1 MNHEY, CDR2 SVGEGT. V was shortened by 4 bases and J by 0 bases, with 9 bases between the two germline ends. The CDR3 length is 15 residues. As DNA, the CDR3 is TGTGCCAGCAGTTTCGGACCGGCAACTAATGAAAAACTGTTTTTT. Translating it yields CASSFGPATNEKLFF.

There are many counts of this clonotype. The rearrangement uses TRBV7-2 and TRBJ2-7; weak D call: TRBD2 (6 bases). The germline V gene has CDR1 SGHTA and CDR2 FQGNSA. The CDR3 has 16 amino acids. The germline V and J ends were trimmed by 0 bases and 2 bases, with 14 bases remaining between them. In DNA form, the CDR3 reads TGTGCCAGCAGCTTAGCGATCGGGGGACGCCCCTACGAGCAGTACTTC. This encodes CASSLAIGGRPYEQYF.

Many counts were recorded for this clonotype. The V and J genes are TRBV12-3 or TRBV12-4 and TRBJ2-5; no clear D gene. TRBJ2-7 matches the DNA end more closely, so the J call is doubtful. This CDR3 is 14 amino acids long. CDR3 nucleotide sequence: TGTGCCAGCAGTTTGCGACATCCGGTCTACGAGCAGTACTTC. It codes for CASSLRHPVYEQYF.

This clonotype was counted at least ten times. This rearrangement joins TRBV3-1 to TRBJ2-2; 9 nucleotides match TRBD2. The V gene's germline CDR1 is LGHDT and CDR2 YNNKEL (reference sequence). The CDR3 is 16 residues long. Trimming at V came to 1 base and at J to 3 bases, leaving 3 bases not matched to a gene. Written as DNA, the CDR3 is TGTGCCAGCAGCCAAGTAGCTAGCGGGGACACCGGGGAGCTGTTTTTT. It translates to CASSQVASGDTGELFF.

This clonotype came up a few times. This chain connects TRBV6-1 to TRBJ2-6; D is uncertain. This CDR3 region has 14 residues. Germline V gene sequence: CDR1 MNHNS, CDR2 SASEGT. With 8 bases removed from V and 0 bases from J, the gap between germline ends came to 8 bases. The CDR3 protein is CASRYISGANVLTF. CDR3 in DNA: TGTGCCAGCCGATATATCTCTGGGGCCAACGTCCTGACTTTC.

The genes are TRBV20-1 and TRBJ1-5; TRBD1 aligns across 7 bases. CDR1 and CDR2 (germline): DFQATT, SNEGSKA (reference sequence). This CDR3 has 14 amino acids. V shed 3 bases and J 6 bases; nucleotides not matched to a gene: 8. In DNA form, the CDR3 reads TGCAGTGCTAGCCCACAGGGGAAAGGTCAGCCCCAGCATTTT. It encodes CSASPQGKGQPQHF.

This chain links TRBV5-1 with TRBJ2-7; D gene unclear. In germline, CDR1 is SGHRS, CDR2 YFSETQ. The CDR3 has 14 amino acids. V was shortened by 3 bases and J by 5 bases, with 15 bases between the two germline ends. The CDR3 sequence is CASSWNPGRDEQYF. In DNA, the CDR3 is TGCGCCAGCAGCTGGAACCCCGGTCGGGACGAGCAGTACTTC.

The chain uses TRBV6-5 and TRBJ2-7; perhaps TRBD2 as D (6 bases). The length of the CDR3 is 15 residues. Trimming stripped 2 bases from V and 4 bases from J, with 15 bases between. Germline lookup yields CDR1 MNHEY and CDR2 SVGAGI. CDR3 sequence: CASSYARGTVYEQYF. For the CDR3, the DNA is TGTGCCAGCAGTTACGCCCGGGGGACCGTGTACGAGCAGTACTTC.

This clonotype was seen at least ten times. J is TRBJ2-7 and V is TRBV28; TRBD2 agrees at 7 bases. Germline V gene data show CDR1 as MDHEN and CDR2 as SYDVKM. V was clipped by 2 bases and J by 3 bases; unmatched bases: 7. The CDR3 loop spans 15 amino acids. The CDR3, as DNA: TGTGCCAGCAGTTTAGCGGGAGTTTCGATCTACGAGCAGTACTTC. Translation: CASSLAGVSIYEQYF.

About this clonotype: The junction shows a germline mismatch at one end, possibly a read error. The rearrangement joins TRBV6-1 to TRBJ1-6; tentatively, D is TRBD1 (5 bases). Germline loops: CDR1 MNHNS, CDR2 SASEGT. The CDR3 has 13 residues. CDR3 residues: CASSNTTPRGRVF. CDR3 DNA sequence: TGTGCCAGCAGCAACACCACGCCCCGGGGACGAGTTTTT.

The chain recombines TRBV19 with TRBJ1-6; D gene ambiguous. Trimming pared 4 bases from V and 5 bases from J, leaving 15 bases between. From germline, CDR1 is LNHDA and CDR2 SQIVND (reference sequence). The CDR3 runs 16 residues. The DNA of the CDR3 is TGTGCCAGTAGTACGTCGGTCCCGAGTAATAATTCACCCCTCCACTTT. It yields the protein CASSTSVPSNNSPLHF.

Many counts were recorded for this clonotype. This chain uses TRBV11-2 with TRBJ1-1; D call uncertain. Germline CDR1 and CDR2: SGHAT and FQNNGV. The CDR3 sequence is 12 residues long. V was clipped by 5 bases and J by 6 bases, with 10 bases between them. The CDR3 DNA follows: TGTGCCAGCAGCGGACGGACCTCTGAAGCTTTCTTT. Protein sequence: CASSGRTSEAFF.

The chain couples TRBV4-2 to TRBJ1-1; D gene unclear. The CDR3 consists of 14 residues. Deletions cut 6 bases from V and 4 bases from J, with 15 bases between. CDR1 is LGHNA, CDR2 YNFKEQ, per germline. The CDR3 DNA reads TGTGCCAGCAGACGAGTTAAGGAGAGCACTGAAGCTTTCTTT. Protein: CASRRVKESTEAFF.

Many counts were recorded for this clonotype. The chain recombines TRBV7-3 with TRBJ1-1; D unresolved. V lost 5 bases and J lost 1, with 11 bases in between. CDR3 length equals 14 residues. Germline CDR1 and CDR2: SGHTA and FQGTGA. In DNA, the CDR3 is TGTGCCAGCAGCCAGACGGATACGAACACTGAAGCTTTCTTT. Protein product: CASSQTDTNTEAFF.